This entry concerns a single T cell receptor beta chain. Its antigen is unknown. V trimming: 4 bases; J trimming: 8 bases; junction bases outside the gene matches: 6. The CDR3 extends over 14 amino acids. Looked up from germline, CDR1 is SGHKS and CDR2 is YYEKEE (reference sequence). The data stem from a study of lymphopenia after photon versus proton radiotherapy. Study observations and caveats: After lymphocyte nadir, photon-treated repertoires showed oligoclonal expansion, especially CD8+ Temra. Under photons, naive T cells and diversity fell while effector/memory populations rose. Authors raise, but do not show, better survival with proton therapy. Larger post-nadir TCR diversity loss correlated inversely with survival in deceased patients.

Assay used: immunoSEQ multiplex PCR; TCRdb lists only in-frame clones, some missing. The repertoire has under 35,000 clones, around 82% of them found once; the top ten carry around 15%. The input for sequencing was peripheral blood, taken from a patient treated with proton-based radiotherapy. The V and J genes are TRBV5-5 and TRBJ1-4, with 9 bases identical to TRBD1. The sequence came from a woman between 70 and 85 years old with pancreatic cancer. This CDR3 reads CASSLGTGREKLFF. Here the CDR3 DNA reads TGTGCCAGCAGCCTCGGGACAGGGAGGGAAAAACTGTTTTTT. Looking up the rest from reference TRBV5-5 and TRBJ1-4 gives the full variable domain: DAGVTQSPTHLIKTRGQQVTLRCSPISGHKSVSWYQQVLGQGPQFIFQYYEKEERGRGNFPDRFSARQFPNYSSELNVNALLLGDSALYLCASSLGTGREKLFFGSGTQLSVL.